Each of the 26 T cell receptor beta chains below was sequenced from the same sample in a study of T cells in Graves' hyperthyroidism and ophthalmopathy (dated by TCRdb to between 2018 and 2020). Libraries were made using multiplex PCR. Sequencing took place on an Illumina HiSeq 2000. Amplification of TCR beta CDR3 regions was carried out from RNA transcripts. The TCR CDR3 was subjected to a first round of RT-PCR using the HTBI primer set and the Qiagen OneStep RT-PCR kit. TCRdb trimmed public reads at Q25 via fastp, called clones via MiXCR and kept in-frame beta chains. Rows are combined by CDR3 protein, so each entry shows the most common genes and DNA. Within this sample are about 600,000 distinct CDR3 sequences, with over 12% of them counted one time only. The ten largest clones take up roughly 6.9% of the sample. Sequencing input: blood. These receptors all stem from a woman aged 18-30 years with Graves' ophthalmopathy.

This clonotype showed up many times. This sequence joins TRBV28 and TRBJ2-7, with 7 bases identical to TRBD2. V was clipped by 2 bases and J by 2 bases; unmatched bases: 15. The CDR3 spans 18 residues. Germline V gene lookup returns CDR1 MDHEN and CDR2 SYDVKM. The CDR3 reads CASSLTASGGLPTYEQYF. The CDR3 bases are TGTGCCAGCAGTTTAACGGCTAGCGGAGGCCTCCCGACCTACGAGCAGTACTTC.

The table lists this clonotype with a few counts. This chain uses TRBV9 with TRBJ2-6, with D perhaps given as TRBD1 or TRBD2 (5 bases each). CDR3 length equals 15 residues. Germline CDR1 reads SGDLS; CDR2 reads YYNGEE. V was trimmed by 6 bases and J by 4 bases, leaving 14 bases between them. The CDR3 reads CASTSSGTGANVLTF. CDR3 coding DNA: TGTGCCAGCACGTCCTCAGGGACCGGGGCCAACGTCCTGACTTTC.

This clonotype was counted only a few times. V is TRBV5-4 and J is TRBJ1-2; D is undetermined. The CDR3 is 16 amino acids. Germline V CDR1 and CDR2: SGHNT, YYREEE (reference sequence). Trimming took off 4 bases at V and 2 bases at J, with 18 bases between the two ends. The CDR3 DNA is TGTGCCAGCAGCCTCCGGAGGGCAGGACCCAACTATGGCTACACCTTC. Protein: CASSLRRAGPNYGYTF.

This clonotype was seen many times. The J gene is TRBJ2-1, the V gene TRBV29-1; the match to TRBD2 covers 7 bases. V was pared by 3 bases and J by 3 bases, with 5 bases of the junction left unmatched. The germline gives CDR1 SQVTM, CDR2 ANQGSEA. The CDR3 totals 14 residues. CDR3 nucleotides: TGCAGCGTTGACGGCCAGCGGGACTACAATGAGCAGTTCTTC. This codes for CSVDGQRDYNEQFF.

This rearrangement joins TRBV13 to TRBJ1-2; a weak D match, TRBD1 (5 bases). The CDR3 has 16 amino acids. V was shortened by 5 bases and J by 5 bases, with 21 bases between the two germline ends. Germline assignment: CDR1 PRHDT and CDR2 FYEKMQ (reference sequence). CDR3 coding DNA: TGTGCCAGCAGCCTGCCCCGACAGTTGCGTTTTTATGGCTACACCTTC. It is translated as CASSLPRQLRFYGYTF.

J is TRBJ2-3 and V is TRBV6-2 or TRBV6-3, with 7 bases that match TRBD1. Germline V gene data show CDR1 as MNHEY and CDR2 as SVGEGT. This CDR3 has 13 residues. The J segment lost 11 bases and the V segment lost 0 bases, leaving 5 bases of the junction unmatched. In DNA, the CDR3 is TGTGCCAGCAGTTACTCGAGAGACAGGGAGCAGTATTTT. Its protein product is CASSYSRDREQYF.

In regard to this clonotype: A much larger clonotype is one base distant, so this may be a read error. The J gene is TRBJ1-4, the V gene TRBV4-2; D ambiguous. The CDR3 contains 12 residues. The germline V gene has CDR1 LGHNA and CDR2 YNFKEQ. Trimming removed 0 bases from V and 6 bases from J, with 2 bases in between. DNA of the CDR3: TGTGCCAGCAGCCAAGAGGATGAAAAACTGTTTTTT. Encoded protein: CASSQEDEKLFF.

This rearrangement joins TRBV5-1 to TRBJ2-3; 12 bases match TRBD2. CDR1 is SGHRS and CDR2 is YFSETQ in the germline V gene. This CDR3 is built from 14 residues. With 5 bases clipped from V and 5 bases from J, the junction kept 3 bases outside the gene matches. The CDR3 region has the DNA TGCGCCAGCAGACTGACTAGCGGGAGAGATACGCAGTATTTT. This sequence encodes CASRLTSGRDTQYF.

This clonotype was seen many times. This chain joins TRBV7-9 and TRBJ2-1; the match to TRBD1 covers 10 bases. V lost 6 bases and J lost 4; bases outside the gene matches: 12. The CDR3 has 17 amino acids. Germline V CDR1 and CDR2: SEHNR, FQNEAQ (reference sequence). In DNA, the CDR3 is TGTGCCAGCAGTTTCCACAAGACAGGGGGCGCGTACAATGAGCAGTTCTTC. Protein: CASSFHKTGGAYNEQFF.

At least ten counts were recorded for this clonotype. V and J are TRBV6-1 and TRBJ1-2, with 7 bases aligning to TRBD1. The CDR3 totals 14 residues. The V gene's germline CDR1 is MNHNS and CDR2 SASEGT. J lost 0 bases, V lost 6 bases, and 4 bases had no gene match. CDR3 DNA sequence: TGTGCCAGCAGCGGGACAGCCACTAACTATGGCTACACCTTC. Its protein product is CASSGTATNYGYTF.

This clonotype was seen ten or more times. CDR3 region: CASSLSLRGTGGFGYTF. The CDR3 DNA reads as TGTGCCAGCAGCCTAAGCTTAAGAGGGACAGGGGGCTTTGGCTACACCTTC. V and J are TRBV7-8 and TRBJ1-2; 12 bases are shared with TRBD1. Germline assignment: CDR1 SGHVS and CDR2 FQNEAQ. The CDR3 runs to 17 residues. V gave up 5 bases and J gave up 7 bases; unmatched junction bases: 14.

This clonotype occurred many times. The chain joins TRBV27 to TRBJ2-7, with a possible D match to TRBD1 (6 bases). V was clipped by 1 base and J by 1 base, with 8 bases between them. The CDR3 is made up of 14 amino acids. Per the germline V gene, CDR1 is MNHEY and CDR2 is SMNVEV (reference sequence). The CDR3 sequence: CASSLWQGSYEQYF. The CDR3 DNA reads TGTGCCAGCAGTTTATGGCAGGGGTCCTACGAGCAGTACTTC.

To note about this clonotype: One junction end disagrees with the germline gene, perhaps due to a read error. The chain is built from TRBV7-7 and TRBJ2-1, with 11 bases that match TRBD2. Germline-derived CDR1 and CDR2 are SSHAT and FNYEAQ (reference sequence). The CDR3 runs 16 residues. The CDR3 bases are TGTGCTAGCAGCAGACTAGCGGGAATCTACCACAATGAGCAGTTCTTC. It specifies CASSRLAGIYHNEQFF.

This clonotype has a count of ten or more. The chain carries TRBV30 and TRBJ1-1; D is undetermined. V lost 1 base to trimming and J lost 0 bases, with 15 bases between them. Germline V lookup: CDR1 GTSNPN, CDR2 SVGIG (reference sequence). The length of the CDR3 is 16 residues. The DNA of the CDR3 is TGTGCCTGGAGTGGCCCTGGGAGGAGACTGAACACTGAAGCTTTCTTT. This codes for CAWSGPGRRLNTEAFF.

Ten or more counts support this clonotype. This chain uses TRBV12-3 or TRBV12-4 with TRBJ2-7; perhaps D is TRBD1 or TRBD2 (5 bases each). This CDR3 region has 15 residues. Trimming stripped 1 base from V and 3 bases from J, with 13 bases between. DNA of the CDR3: TGTGCCAGCAGTTTAGGGCAGGGAGTAGACTACGAGCAGTACTTC. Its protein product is CASSLGQGVDYEQYF.

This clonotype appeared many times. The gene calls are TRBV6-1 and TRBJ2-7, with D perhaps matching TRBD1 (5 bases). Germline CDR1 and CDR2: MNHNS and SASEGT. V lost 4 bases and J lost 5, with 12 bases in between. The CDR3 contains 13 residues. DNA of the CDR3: TGTGCCAGCAGTGCCCTCGACAGAAACGAGCAGTACTTC. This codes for CASSALDRNEQYF.

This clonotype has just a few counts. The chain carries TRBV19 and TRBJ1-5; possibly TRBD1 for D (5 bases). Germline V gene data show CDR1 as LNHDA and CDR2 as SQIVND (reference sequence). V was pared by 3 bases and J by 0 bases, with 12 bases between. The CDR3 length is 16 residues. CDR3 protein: CASSMEGRFSNQPQHF. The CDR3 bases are TGTGCCAGTAGTATGGAGGGGCGATTTAGCAATCAGCCCCAGCATTTT.

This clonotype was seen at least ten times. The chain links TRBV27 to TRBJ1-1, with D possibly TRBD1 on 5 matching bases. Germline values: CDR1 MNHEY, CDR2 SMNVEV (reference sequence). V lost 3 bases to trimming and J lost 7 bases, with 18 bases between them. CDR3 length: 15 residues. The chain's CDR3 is CASSLRAGNSGEAFF. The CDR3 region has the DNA TGTGCCAGCAGTTTGCGCGCAGGGAACTCCGGTGAAGCTTTCTTT.

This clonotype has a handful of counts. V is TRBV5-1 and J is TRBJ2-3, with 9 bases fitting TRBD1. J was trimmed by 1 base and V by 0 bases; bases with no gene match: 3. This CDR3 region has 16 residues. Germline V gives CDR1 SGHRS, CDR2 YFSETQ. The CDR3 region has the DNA TGCGCCAGCAGCTTGGGGCGGACAGGGGGCACAGATACGCAGTATTTT. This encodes CASSLGRTGGTDTQYF.

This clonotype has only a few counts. The CDR3 protein is CASHPGGDPNYGYTF. In nucleotides, the CDR3 is TGTGCCAGCCATCCGGGGGGAGACCCTAACTATGGCTACACCTTC. The J gene is TRBJ1-2, the V gene TRBV6-1; D is possibly TRBD1 (5 bases). The CDR3 consists of 15 residues. The V end was cut by 8 bases, the J end by 0 bases, with 16 bases between. CDR1 is MNHNS and CDR2 is SASEGT in the germline V gene.

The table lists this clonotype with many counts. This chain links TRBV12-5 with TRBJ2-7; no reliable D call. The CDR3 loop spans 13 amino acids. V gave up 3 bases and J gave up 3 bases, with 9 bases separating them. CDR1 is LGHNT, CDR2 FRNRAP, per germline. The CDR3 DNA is TGTGCTAGTGGTTTTGGCTCTCACTACGAGCAGTACTTC. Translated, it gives CASGFGSHYEQYF.

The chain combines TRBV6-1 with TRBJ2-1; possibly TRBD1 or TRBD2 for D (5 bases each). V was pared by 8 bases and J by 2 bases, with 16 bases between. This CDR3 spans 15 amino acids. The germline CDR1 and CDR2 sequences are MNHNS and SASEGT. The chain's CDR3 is CASAPGTATYNEQFF. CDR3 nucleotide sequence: TGTGCCAGCGCACCGGGGACCGCAACCTACAATGAGCAGTTCTTC.

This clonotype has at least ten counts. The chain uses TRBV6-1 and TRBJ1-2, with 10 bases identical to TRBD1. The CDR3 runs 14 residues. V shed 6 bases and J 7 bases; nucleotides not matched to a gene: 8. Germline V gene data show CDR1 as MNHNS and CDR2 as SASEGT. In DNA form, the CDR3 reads TGTGCCAGCAGGGTCGCCGGGACAGGGGTTGGCTACACCTTC. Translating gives CASRVAGTGVGYTF.

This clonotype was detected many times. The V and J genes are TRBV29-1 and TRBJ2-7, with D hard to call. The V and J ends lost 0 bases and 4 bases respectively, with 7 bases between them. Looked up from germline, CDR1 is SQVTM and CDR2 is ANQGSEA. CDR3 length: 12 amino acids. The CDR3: CSVEDLEYEQYF. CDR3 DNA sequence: TGCAGCGTTGAAGATCTGGAGTACGAGCAGTACTTC.

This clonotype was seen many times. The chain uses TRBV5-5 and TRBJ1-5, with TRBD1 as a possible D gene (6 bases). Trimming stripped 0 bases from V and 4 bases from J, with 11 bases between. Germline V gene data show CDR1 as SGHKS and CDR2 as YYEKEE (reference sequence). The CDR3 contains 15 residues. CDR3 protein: CASSLAGGWNQPQHF. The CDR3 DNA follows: TGTGCCAGCAGCTTGGCGGGGGGCTGGAATCAGCCCCAGCATTTT.

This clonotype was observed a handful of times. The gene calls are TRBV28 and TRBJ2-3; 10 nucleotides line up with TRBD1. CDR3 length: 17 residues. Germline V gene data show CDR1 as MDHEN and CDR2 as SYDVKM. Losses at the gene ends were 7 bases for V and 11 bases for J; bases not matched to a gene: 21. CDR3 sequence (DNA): TGTGCCAGCATATGGGCATTTACCGGGACAGGGGACCCCCGGCAGTATTTT. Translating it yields CASIWAFTGTGDPRQYF.